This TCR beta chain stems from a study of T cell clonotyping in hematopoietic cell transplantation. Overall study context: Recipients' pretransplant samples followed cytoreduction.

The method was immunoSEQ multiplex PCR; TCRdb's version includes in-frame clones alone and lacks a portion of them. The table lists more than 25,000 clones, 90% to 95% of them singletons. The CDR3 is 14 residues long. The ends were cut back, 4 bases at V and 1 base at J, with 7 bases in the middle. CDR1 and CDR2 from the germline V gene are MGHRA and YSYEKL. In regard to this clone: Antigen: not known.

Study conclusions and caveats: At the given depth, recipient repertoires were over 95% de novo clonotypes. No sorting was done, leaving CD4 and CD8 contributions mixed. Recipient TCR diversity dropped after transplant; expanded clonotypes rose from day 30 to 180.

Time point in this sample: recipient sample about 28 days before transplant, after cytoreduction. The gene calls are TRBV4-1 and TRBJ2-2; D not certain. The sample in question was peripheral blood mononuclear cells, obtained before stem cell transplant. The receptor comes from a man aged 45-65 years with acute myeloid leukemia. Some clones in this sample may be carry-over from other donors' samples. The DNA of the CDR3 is TGCGCCAGCAGCCCTTTCAAGAACACCGGGGAGCTGTTTTTT. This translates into CASSPFKNTGELFF.